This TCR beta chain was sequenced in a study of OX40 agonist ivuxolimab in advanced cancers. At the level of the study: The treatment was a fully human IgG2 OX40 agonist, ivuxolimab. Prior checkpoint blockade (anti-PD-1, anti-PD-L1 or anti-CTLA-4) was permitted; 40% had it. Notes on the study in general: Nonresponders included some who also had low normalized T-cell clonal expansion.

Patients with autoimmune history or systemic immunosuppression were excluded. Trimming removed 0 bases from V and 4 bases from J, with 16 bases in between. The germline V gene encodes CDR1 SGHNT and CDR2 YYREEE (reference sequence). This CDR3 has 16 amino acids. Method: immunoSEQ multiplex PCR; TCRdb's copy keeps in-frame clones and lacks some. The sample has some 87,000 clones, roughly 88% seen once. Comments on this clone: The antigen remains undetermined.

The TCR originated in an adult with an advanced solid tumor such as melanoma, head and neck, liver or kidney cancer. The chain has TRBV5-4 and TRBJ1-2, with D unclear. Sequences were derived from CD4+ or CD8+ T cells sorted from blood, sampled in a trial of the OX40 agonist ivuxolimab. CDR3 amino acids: CASSLAAEGYRYGYTF. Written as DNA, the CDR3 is TGTGCCAGCAGCTTGGCCGCTGAGGGATACCGCTATGGCTACACCTTC.